The 26 T cell receptor beta chains given below trace back to one sample, sequenced in a study of blood T cell repertoires in COVID-19. This table comes from immunoSEQ multiplex PCR, and its TCRdb copy is limited to in-frame clones, with some not included. Of about 300,000 clones in the sample, about 85% were seen once. The source material was PBMCs or T cells enriched from blood (not recorded which). Every receptor here comes from a woman in her twenties or thirties who had been exposed to COVID-19.

The CDR3 here is CASSPGTGGIYEQYF. CDR3 nucleotides: TGTGCCAGTAGTCCCGGGACAGGGGGGATTTACGAGCAGTACTTC. This chain uses TRBV19 with TRBJ2-7, with 11 bases lining up with TRBD1. Germline loops: CDR1 LNHDA, CDR2 SQIVND (reference sequence). This CDR3 spans 15 amino acids. The V and J ends lost 5 bases and 4 bases, in that order; junction bases with no gene match: 7.

The chain combines TRBV6-4 with TRBJ1-5; TRBD1 might be the D (6 bases). The CDR3 runs to 14 residues. Deletions cut 6 bases from V and 5 bases from J, with 14 bases between. CDR1 MRHNA and CDR2 SNTAGT come from the germline V gene. CDR3 residues: CASSVQGPDQPQHF. The CDR3 nucleotides read TGTGCCAGCAGCGTACAGGGCCCCGATCAGCCCCAGCATTTT.

The gene calls are TRBV4-1 and TRBJ1-1; the D gene is possibly TRBD1 (5 bases). The CDR3 extends over 20 amino acids. With 0 bases removed from V and 0 bases from J, the gap between germline ends came to 23 bases. Germline CDR1 reads MGHRA; CDR2 reads YSYEKL. In DNA form, the CDR3 reads TGCGCCAGCAGCCAAGATACCAATTATGGGGCCTATCCCTTGAACACTGAAGCTTTCTTT. Residues: CASSQDTNYGAYPLNTEAFF.

In this sample, this clone turned up once. This chain joins TRBV7-9 and TRBJ2-5; possible D gene TRBD1, 5 bases. CDR1 SEHNR and CDR2 FQNEAQ come from the germline V gene (reference sequence). V lost 4 bases to trimming and J lost 3 bases, with 9 bases between them. The CDR3 has 13 amino acids. DNA of the CDR3: TGTGCCAGCAGCTCGACAGAGAAAGAGACCCAGTACTTC. It is translated as CASSSTEKETQYF.

This clone appeared a single time. This sequence joins TRBV25-1 and TRBJ2-2; 9 nucleotides align to TRBD2. Trimming cost V 1 base and J 8 bases; bases outside gene matches: 11. The CDR3 loop spans 17 amino acids. Germline CDR1 MGHDK, CDR2 SYGVNS. Written as DNA, the CDR3 is TGTGCCAGCAGTGAATTAGCCAGCGGGGGGCTTTTGGGGGAGCTGTTTTTT. Its translation: CASSELASGGLLGELFF.

This clone was seen only a few times. This rearrangement joins TRBV18 to TRBJ2-2; TRBD2 aligns across 13 bases. With V trimmed by 6 bases and J by 4 bases, 14 bases remained unmatched. Germline-derived CDR1 and CDR2 are KGHSH and LQKENI. This CDR3 comprises 19 residues. The CDR3 reads CASSPRSPGLAGLTGELFF. In nucleotides, the CDR3 is TGTGCCAGCTCGCCTAGATCCCCGGGACTAGCGGGGCTCACCGGGGAGCTGTTTTTT. Based on the CDR3 plus reference TRBV18 and TRBJ2-2, the full variable domain is NAGVMQNPRHLVRRRGQEARLRCSPMKGHSHVYWYRQLPEEGLKFMVYLQKENIIDESGMPKERFSAEFPKEGPSILRIQQVVRGDSAAYFCASSPRSPGLAGLTGELFFGEGSRLTVL.

The V gene is TRBV5-6, the J gene TRBJ2-1; tentatively, D is TRBD2 (6 bases). Germline-derived CDR1 and CDR2 are SGHDT and YYEEEE. CDR3 length: 15 residues. V lost 2 bases and J 7 bases, leaving 16 bases between the germline ends. The CDR3 protein is CASSLFLAYVNEQFF. Written as DNA, the CDR3 is TGTGCCAGCAGCTTATTTCTAGCGTACGTGAATGAGCAGTTCTTC.

The genes are TRBV6-1 and TRBJ2-5; perhaps TRBD2 as D (5 bases). V lost 2 bases to trimming and J lost 1 base, with 8 bases between them. The CDR3 contains 14 residues. CDR1 MNHNS and CDR2 SASEGT come from the germline V gene. CDR3 DNA sequence: TGTGCCAGCAGTGAATCCGGGGTCCAAGAGACCCAGTACTTC. Its translation: CASSESGVQETQYF.

The rearrangement joins TRBV5-1 to TRBJ1-1; D may be TRBD1 (5 bases). This CDR3 is 13 amino acids long. V was trimmed by 7 bases and J by 1 base, leaving 11 bases between them. From germline, CDR1 is SGHRS and CDR2 YFSETQ. The CDR3 is CASLGGRNTEAFF. CDR3 coding DNA: TGCGCCAGCCTCGGGGGGAGGAACACTGAAGCTTTCTTT.

This clone was picked up a small number of times. This sequence joins TRBV28 and TRBJ1-4, with 7 positions matching TRBD1. V was clipped by 6 bases and J by 4 bases; unmatched bases: 11. Germline V gives CDR1 MDHEN, CDR2 SYDVKM. The CDR3 has 16 amino acids. The CDR3, as DNA: TGTGCCAGCAGGAGTGAGGGGGCTGGCGGTAATGAAAAACTGTTTTTT. This gives the protein CASRSEGAGGNEKLFF.

The chain recombines TRBV29-1 with TRBJ1-2; no firm D call. This CDR3 comprises 13 residues. The germline V and J ends were trimmed by 3 bases and 2 bases, with 10 bases remaining between them. Germline CDR1 and CDR2: SQVTM and ANQGSEA. CDR3 coding DNA: TGCAGCGTTGAGGTCGCTACCAACTATGGCTACACCTTC. Translating it yields CSVEVATNYGYTF.

This clone was found once. The chain combines TRBV18 with TRBJ2-7; D may be TRBD2 (5 bases). This CDR3 contains 16 residues. CDR1 and CDR2 from the germline V gene are KGHSH and LQKENI. V was shortened by 3 bases and J by 0 bases, with 15 bases between the two germline ends. In nucleotides, the CDR3 is TGTGCCAGCTCACCCGGGGAGAGGACCTTCTCCTACGAGCAGTACTTC. Its translation is CASSPGERTFSYEQYF.

The chain recombines TRBV9 with TRBJ1-1; weak D call: TRBD1 (6 bases). The CDR3 is 15 amino acids. Trimming took 0 bases from V and 1 from J, leaving 10 bases between them. Germline lookup yields CDR1 SGDLS and CDR2 YYNGEE. The DNA of the CDR3 is TGTGCCAGCAGCGTAGCGGGGGGCACGAACACTGAAGCTTTCTTT. This codes for CASSVAGGTNTEAFF.

The rearrangement joins TRBV11-2 to TRBJ2-1; 11 nucleotides match TRBD2. V trimming: 0 bases; J trimming: 9 bases; junction bases outside the gene matches: 10. Per the germline V gene, CDR1 is SGHAT and CDR2 is FQNNGV. This CDR3 is 17 amino acids long. CDR3 sequence (DNA): TGTGCCAGCAGCTTAGAGATTAGCGGGAGGGCCCTGGGTGAGCAGTTCTTC. Its translation is CASSLEISGRALGEQFF.

The chain combines TRBV9 with TRBJ2-3; TRBD2 aligns across 8 bases. Per germline, CDR1 SGDLS and CDR2 YYNGEE. CDR3 length: 14 residues. Trimming at V came to 10 bases and at J to 2 bases, leaving 9 bases not matched to a gene. CDR3 region: CAAGPAGDTDTQYF. In DNA, the CDR3 is TGTGCCGCCGGGCCAGCGGGGGACACAGATACGCAGTATTTT.

The chain is built from TRBV5-6 and TRBJ2-7; TRBD2 matches 13 bases. In germline, CDR1 is SGHDT, CDR2 YYEEEE. The CDR3 sequence is 17 residues long. J was trimmed by 0 bases and V by 4 bases; bases with no gene match: 7. CDR3 amino acids: CASSVGLAGPLSYEQYF. The CDR3 DNA reads TGTGCCAGCAGCGTGGGACTAGCGGGGCCCCTCTCCTACGAGCAGTACTTC.

J is TRBJ1-5 and V is TRBV28; 7 bases line up with TRBD1. Germline V gene lookup returns CDR1 MDHEN and CDR2 SYDVKM. V shed 5 bases, J shed 5 bases, and the junction held 6 bases outside the gene matches. This CDR3 region has 14 residues. CDR3 residues: CASSTQGVDQPQHF. CDR3 in DNA: TGTGCCAGCAGTACTCAGGGGGTGGATCAGCCCCAGCATTTT. The variable domain in full, with the rest retrieved from reference TRBV28 and TRBJ1-5, is DVKVTQSSRYLVKRTGEKVFLECVQDMDHENMFWYRQDPGLGLRLIYFSYDVKMKEKGDIPEGYSVSREKKERFSLILESASTNQTSMYLCASSTQGVDQPQHFGDGTRLSIL.

The rearrangement links TRBV2 to TRBJ1-5, with 10 nucleotides matching TRBD1. V lost 6 bases to trimming and J lost 4 bases; unmatched junction nucleotides: 3. CDR1 SNHLY and CDR2 FYNNEI come from the germline V gene. The CDR3 consists of 14 residues. Here the CDR3 reads CASSRDRGNQPQHF. The CDR3 nucleotides read TGTGCCAGCAGCCGGGACAGGGGAAATCAGCCCCAGCATTTT.

The chain carries TRBV4-3 and TRBJ2-3, with D maybe TRBD2 (6 bases). V was trimmed by 1 base and J by 2 bases, leaving 16 bases between them. Per germline, CDR1 LGHNA and CDR2 YSLEER. CDR3 length: 17 residues. The CDR3 DNA follows: TGCGCCAGCAGCCAAGCCCTGGGGGGAGGATACACAGATACGCAGTATTTT. It specifies CASSQALGGGYTDTQYF.

J is TRBJ1-5 and V is TRBV2; 7 bases match TRBD1. The V and J ends lost 3 bases and 0 bases, in that order; junction bases with no gene match: 8. The V gene's germline CDR1 is SNHLY and CDR2 FYNNEI. The CDR3 is made up of 17 amino acids. The DNA of the CDR3 is TGTGCCAGCAGTGATCAGAGGACAGGAATTAGCAATCAGCCCCAGCATTTT. Protein sequence: CASSDQRTGISNQPQHF.

The chain links TRBV10-3 to TRBJ2-3; maybe TRBD2 (7 bases). The CDR3 consists of 18 residues. CDR1 is ENHRY, CDR2 SYGVKD, per germline. V was pared by 10 bases and J by 4 bases, with 30 bases between. The DNA for the CDR3 is TGTGCCACCCAGAATGAGGCGGGGGCGCCGCCGGCCGCAGATACGCAGTATTTT. Protein product: CATQNEAGAPPAADTQYF.

This chain uses TRBV6-5 with TRBJ1-6, with D perhaps matching TRBD1 (6 bases). Germline V gene lookup returns CDR1 MNHEY and CDR2 SVGAGI. V lost 4 bases to trimming and J lost 6 bases, with 13 bases between them. The CDR3 contains 15 residues. The CDR3 sequence is CASSLTGNGNSPLHF. CDR3 coding DNA: TGTGCCAGCAGTTTAACAGGGAATGGTAATTCACCCCTCCACTTT.

The chain is built from TRBV28 and TRBJ2-4; D unresolved. The V gene's germline CDR1 is MDHEN and CDR2 SYDVKM. V shed 5 bases and J shed 4 bases, with 9 bases lying between them. The CDR3 totals 13 residues. The CDR3 nucleotides read TGTGCCAGCAGTCTGGGCCGGAAAAACATTCAGTACTTC. This codes for CASSLGRKNIQYF.

The sample holds a few counts of this clone. The rearrangement links TRBV6-5 to TRBJ2-7; 7 nucleotides line up with TRBD2. The CDR3 extends over 14 amino acids. The V segment lost 2 bases and the J segment 0 bases; nucleotides outside the gene matches: 1. From germline, CDR1 is MNHEY and CDR2 SVGAGI. The CDR3 sequence: CASSYTSDSYEQYF. As DNA, the CDR3 is TGTGCCAGCAGTTACACTAGCGACTCCTACGAGCAGTACTTC.

This clone was seen just once. The rearrangement uses TRBV6-5 and TRBJ1-5; D is possibly TRBD1 (5 bases). From germline, CDR1 is MNHEY and CDR2 SVGAGI. V lost 11 bases and J 0 bases, leaving 14 bases between the germline ends. CDR3 size: 14 residues. The CDR3 bases are TGTGCCCATGCAGACAGCTATAGCAATCAGCCCCAGCATTTT. Its protein is CAHADSYSNQPQHF.

The chain has TRBV6-2 or TRBV6-3 and TRBJ2-5, with 8 bases fitting TRBD2. This CDR3 contains 15 residues. V was clipped by 2 bases and J by 0 bases; unmatched bases: 2. The V gene's germline CDR1 is MNHEY and CDR2 SVGEGT. In DNA form, the CDR3 reads TGTGCCAGCAGTTACCTCGGGGGGGACCAAGAGACCCAGTACTTC. Translation: CASSYLGGDQETQYF.